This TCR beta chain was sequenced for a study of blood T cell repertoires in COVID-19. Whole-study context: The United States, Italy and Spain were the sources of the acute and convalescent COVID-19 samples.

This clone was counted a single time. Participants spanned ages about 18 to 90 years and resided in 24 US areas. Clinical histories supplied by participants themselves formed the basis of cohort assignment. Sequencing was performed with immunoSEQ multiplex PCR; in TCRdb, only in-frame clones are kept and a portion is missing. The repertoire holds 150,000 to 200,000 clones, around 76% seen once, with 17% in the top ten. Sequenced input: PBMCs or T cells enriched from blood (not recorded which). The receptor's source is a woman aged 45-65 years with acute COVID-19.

CDR3 DNA sequence: TGTGCCAGCAGTTTAGATTCCCCCTGGGGCGGCTACACCTTC. Its protein product is CASSLDSPWGGYTF. This chain connects TRBV27 to TRBJ1-2; D possibly corresponds to TRBD1 (5 bases). Germline V gene sequence: CDR1 MNHEY, CDR2 SMNVEV (reference sequence). The ends were cut back, 2 bases at V and 8 bases at J, with 15 bases in the middle. This CDR3 spans 14 amino acids.